The 8 T cell receptor beta chains reported below all come from one sample, sequenced in a study of CD4 and CD8 cells across lung adenocarcinoma regions. TCRdb ran MiXCR on the PCR reads and lists one entry per CDR3 protein. The repertoire holds 9,500 to 15,000 distinct CDR3 sequences, with more than 45% as singletons. Sequencing used CD8+ T cells from the margin of a lung tumor. The source of these receptors is a female donor with lung adenocarcinoma. The CD4 and CD8 labels of this study may be unreliable.

Ten or more counts support this clonotype. The chain carries TRBV12-3 or TRBV12-4 and TRBJ2-2, with 8 bases matching TRBD2. The CDR3 is made up of 15 amino acids. Trimming removed 2 bases from V and 4 bases from J; junction bases left unmatched: 3. CDR3 residues: CASSLWAGGTGELFF. CDR3 coding DNA: TGTGCCAGCAGTTTATGGGCGGGAGGCACCGGGGAGCTGTTTTTT.

This clonotype was observed a handful of times. The rearrangement links TRBV6-1 to TRBJ2-4; the D gene is possibly TRBD2 (5 bases). The J call may be incorrect, as the DNA end agrees better with TRBJ2-5. This CDR3 has 14 amino acids. Looked up from germline, CDR1 is MNHNS and CDR2 is SASEGT. The CDR3 nucleotides are TGTGCGGGCAGTGGAGGCGGTGGGCGGGAGACCCAGTACTTC. Translation gives CAGSGGGGRETQYF.

The chain carries TRBV6-1 and TRBJ2-3; tentative D call: TRBD2 (6 bases). Germline lookup yields CDR1 MNHNS and CDR2 SASEGT. The CDR3 is 14 amino acids. Here the CDR3 DNA reads TGTGCGGGCAGTGGGGGGAGCGACACAGATACGCAGTATTTT. This gives the protein CAGSGGSDTDTQYF.

A few counts support this clonotype. The chain is built from TRBV6-5 and TRBJ1-1; D call uncertain. This CDR3 region has 14 residues. V was clipped by 2 bases and J by 4 bases, with 11 bases between them. CDR1 and CDR2 (germline): MNHEY, SVGAGI. The CDR3 DNA reads as TGTGCCAGCAGTTACGGAGAAAGGAGCACTGAAGCTTTCTTT. This encodes CASSYGERSTEAFF.

This clonotype was picked up a small number of times. One end of the junction does not line up with germline, which may come from a read error. CDR3 DNA: TGTGCGGGCAGTGGGGGCGGTTTCACAGAGACGCAGTATTTT. The encoded protein is CAGSGGGFTETQYF. The chain links TRBV27 to TRBJ2-5; a possible D gene is TRBD1 (6 bases). The DNA end is more similar to TRBJ2-3, so the J call may be wrong. Germline CDR1 reads MNHEY; CDR2 reads SMNVEV (reference sequence). This CDR3 has 14 amino acids.

This clonotype counts as medium-sized. The genes are TRBV6-5 and TRBJ1-4; possible D gene TRBD1, 6 bases. The CDR3 is made up of 12 amino acids. With 8 bases removed from V and 5 bases from J, the gap between germline ends came to 9 bases. The germline CDR1 and CDR2 sequences are MNHEY and SVGAGI. CDR3 nucleotides: TGTGCCAGCTACAGGGCGAATGAAAAACTGTTTTTT. Its protein product is CASYRANEKLFF.

This clonotype was observed a single time. An end of the junction does not agree with germline; a read error may underlie this. The chain recombines TRBV10-1 with TRBJ2-3, with D possibly being TRBD1 or TRBD2 (6 bases each). The CDR3 contains 14 residues. Germline CDR1 WNHNN, CDR2 SYGVQD (reference sequence). CDR3 sequence reads: CASARDGGTDTQYF. The CDR3 DNA reads TGCGCCAGCGCACGGGACGGGGGCACAGATACGCAGTATTTC.

V is TRBV6-5 and J is TRBJ2-3; 7 bases map to TRBD1. In germline, CDR1 is MNHEY, CDR2 SVGAGI. V was clipped by 3 bases and J by 0 bases; unmatched bases: 15. The CDR3 spans 19 residues. CDR3 DNA: TGTGCCAGCAGTTATACCAGACCGACAGGGATAGGGAGCACAGATACGCAGTATTTT. Translation gives CASSYTRPTGIGSTDTQYF.